Shown below are 10 T cell receptor beta chains from a single sample sequenced in a study of vaccination and CD4 T cells after COVID-19 (dated by TCRdb to about 2022). For these receptors, no antigen is known. The treatment or condition label for this specimen denotes: roughly 10-day PBMC culture with coronavirus spike peptide pools or control peptides (ViraFEST assay). Libraries were built with PCR. The sequencer listed for this sample is Illumina iSeq 100. At the Johns Hopkins FTIC core, DNA from the cultured CD4+ T cells underwent TCR sequencing with the Oncomine TCR Beta short-read assay. The public reads were reprocessed in TCRdb via fastp at Q25 and MiXCR, keeping in-frame beta chains. Each record represents a unique CDR3 protein, reported with the most common genes and DNA among its rows. Across this sample there are approximately 12,000 distinct CDR3 sequences, with 40% to 60% seen only once. The ten top clones hold 14% of the sample.

Sequencing was done on a sample of CD4+ T cells from blood, cultured in vitro. The receptors stem from a human donor who had recovered from COVID-19.

The chain combines TRBV24-1 with TRBJ2-1, with D possibly matching TRBD2 (6 bases). V lost 9 bases, J lost 9 bases, and 14 bases lay in between. The CDR3 runs to 12 residues. In germline, CDR1 is KGHDR, CDR2 SFDVKD. CDR3 coding DNA: TGTGCCACCCGGAGCGGGTTTAGTGAGCAGTTCTTC. This encodes CATRSGFSEQFF.

The rearrangement links TRBV6-2 or TRBV6-3 to TRBJ2-2; 15 nucleotides line up with TRBD2. Germline CDR1 reads MNHEY; CDR2 reads SVGEGT. This CDR3 has 18 residues. V was pared by 5 bases and J by 4 bases, with 8 bases of the junction left unmatched. The CDR3 region has the DNA TGTGCCAGCAGTCCGGGACTAGCGGGAGGAAGCATCACCGGGGAGCTGTTTTTT. As protein: CASSPGLAGGSITGELFF.

The table lists this clonotype with a few counts. The chain is built from TRBV20-1 and TRBJ2-5, with a tentative D call TRBD2 (7 bases). V lost 3 bases and J 4 bases, leaving 24 bases between the germline ends. This CDR3 has 17 residues. Germline-derived CDR1 and CDR2 are DFQATT and SNEGSKA (reference sequence). CDR3 region: CSASGGGGPPGGETQYF. CDR3 bases: TGCAGTGCTAGTGGGGGAGGGGGTCCCCCCGGGGGAGAGACCCAGTACTTC.

The chain links TRBV24-1 to TRBJ2-5, with TRBD1 matching 11 bases. There are 13 residues in the CDR3. V shed 9 bases and J 4 bases; nucleotides not matched to a gene: 3. The germline CDR1 and CDR2 sequences are KGHDR and SFDVKD. CDR3 DNA: TGTGCCACCGGACAGGGGGCTGGAGAGACCCAGTACTTC. Translation gives CATGQGAGETQYF.

The rearrangement joins TRBV12-3 or TRBV12-4 to TRBJ1-2; D unresolved. Trimming removed 3 bases at V and 1 base at J, with 9 bases between. This CDR3 has 14 residues. CDR3 DNA sequence: TGTGCCAGCAGTTTTCGTGGGATTAACTATGGCTACACCTTC. It yields the protein CASSFRGINYGYTF.

CDR3 amino acids: CASSSTSFYEQYF. The DNA for the CDR3 is TGCGCCAGCAGCTCAACTAGCTTCTACGAGCAGTACTTC. The rearrangement uses TRBV5-1 and TRBJ2-7; weak D call: TRBD2 (6 bases). In germline, CDR1 is SGHRS, CDR2 YFSETQ. The CDR3 covers 13 residues. V was cut by 3 bases and J by 3 bases, with 10 bases left in between.

The chain couples TRBV7-2 to TRBJ1-2; a possible D gene is TRBD1 (5 bases). The CDR3 totals 18 residues. V was trimmed by 0 bases and J by 4 bases, leaving 21 bases between them. CDR1 and CDR2 (germline): SGHTA, FQGNSA. CDR3 DNA sequence: TGTGCCAGCAGCTTAGCGCAAAACAGGCTCCTAGAAGGCTATGGCTACACCTTC. Translation gives CASSLAQNRLLEGYGYTF.

This clonotype was recorded a few times. J is TRBJ2-2 and V is TRBV23-1; 8 positions match TRBD1. TRBV23-1 is an ORF, with its function uncertain. This CDR3 is built from 18 residues. V was clipped by 4 bases and J by 0 bases; unmatched bases: 10. The CDR3 bases are TGCGCCAGCAGTCCACGCGGACAGGGTTCGTCGAACACCGGGGAGCTGTTTTTT. Translation: CASSPRGQGSSNTGELFF.

The V and J genes are TRBV7-6 and TRBJ2-1, with TRBD2 matching over 7 bases. Germline loops: CDR1 SGHVS, CDR2 FNYEAQ. After removal of 1 base from V and 1 base from J, the junction contained 1 base not matched to a gene. The CDR3 totals 15 residues. The CDR3 region is CASSLGGGSYNEQFF. The DNA for the CDR3 is TGTGCCAGCAGCTTAGGGGGAGGGTCCTACAATGAGCAGTTCTTC.

CDR3 sequence (DNA): TGTGCCAGCAGTTCCCCCGCCGGGGGGCATGATACGCAGTATTTT. Its protein product is CASSSPAGGHDTQYF. This sequence joins TRBV6-2 or TRBV6-3 and TRBJ2-3; D is possibly TRBD2 (7 bases). There are 15 residues in the CDR3. V lost 4 bases and J 6 bases, leaving 17 bases between the germline ends. Germline V CDR1 and CDR2: MNHEY, SVGEGT.